What follows are 3 T cell receptor beta chains derived from one specimen sequenced in a study of memory B cells and T cells in multiple sclerosis. Generated by immunoSEQ multiplex PCR, the TCRdb table keeps only in-frame clones and is missing some. The sample carries about 42,000 clones, over 70% recorded once. What these receptors recognize is not known. After stimulus-free culture, autoproliferating CFSE-dim and non-proliferating CFSE-high T cells were sequenced separately. Cultures began with 45 million to 60 million CFSE-labeled PBMCs, unstimulated for 7 days, with replicate wells pooled. The sequenced material came from PBMCs from blood kept in culture. The receptors stem from a human donor with multiple sclerosis.

The chain has TRBV6-5 and TRBJ1-2; D is uncertain. This CDR3 has 15 amino acids. Germline CDR1 reads MNHEY; CDR2 reads SVGAGI. The V end was cut by 6 bases, the J end by 3 bases, with 17 bases between. The CDR3 DNA reads as TGTGCCAGCAGCCGCCACGGAAGGGCTGACTATGGCTACACCTTC. As protein: CASSRHGRADYGYTF.

The V and J genes are TRBV6-5 and TRBJ2-7; tentative D call: TRBD1 (6 bases). V lost 0 bases and J 5 bases, leaving 14 bases between the germline ends. The CDR3 is 15 amino acids. Germline lookup yields CDR1 MNHEY and CDR2 SVGAGI. CDR3 region: CASSYSGTAGDEQYF. The CDR3 coding sequence is TGTGCCAGCAGTTACTCCGGGACCGCAGGGGACGAGCAGTACTTC.

This chain uses TRBV6-5 with TRBJ2-3; TRBD2 is a possible D gene (5 bases). Trimming stripped 6 bases from V and 2 bases from J, with 15 bases between. The CDR3 is 15 residues long. Looked up from germline, CDR1 is MNHEY and CDR2 is SVGAGI. This CDR3 reads CASSYIPGSTDTQYF. DNA for the CDR3: TGTGCCAGCAGCTATATTCCGGGGTCCACAGATACGCAGTATTTT.